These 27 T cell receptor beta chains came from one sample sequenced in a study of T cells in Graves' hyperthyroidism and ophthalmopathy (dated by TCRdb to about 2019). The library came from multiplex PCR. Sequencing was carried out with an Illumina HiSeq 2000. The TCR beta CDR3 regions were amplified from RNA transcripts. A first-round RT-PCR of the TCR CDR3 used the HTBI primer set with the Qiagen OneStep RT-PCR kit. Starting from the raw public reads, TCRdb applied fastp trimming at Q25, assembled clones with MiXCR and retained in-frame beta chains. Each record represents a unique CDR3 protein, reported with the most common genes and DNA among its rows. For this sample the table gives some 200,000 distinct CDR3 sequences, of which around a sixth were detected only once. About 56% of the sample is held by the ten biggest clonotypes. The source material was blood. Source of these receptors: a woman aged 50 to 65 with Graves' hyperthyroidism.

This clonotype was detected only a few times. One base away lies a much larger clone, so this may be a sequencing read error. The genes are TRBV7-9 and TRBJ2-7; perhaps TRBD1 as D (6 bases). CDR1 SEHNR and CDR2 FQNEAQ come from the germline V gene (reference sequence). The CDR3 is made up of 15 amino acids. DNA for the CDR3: TGTGCCGGCAGCCATTTGGACAGCCCATGGTACGAGCAGTACTTC. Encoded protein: CAGSHLDSPWYEQYF.

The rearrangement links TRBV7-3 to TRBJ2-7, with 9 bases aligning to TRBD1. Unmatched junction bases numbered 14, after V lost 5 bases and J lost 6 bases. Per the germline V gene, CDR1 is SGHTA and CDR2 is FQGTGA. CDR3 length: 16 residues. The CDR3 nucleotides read TGTGCCAGCAGCCCAGGGCAACCGGGACAGGGATCCGAGCAGTACTTC. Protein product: CASSPGQPGQGSEQYF. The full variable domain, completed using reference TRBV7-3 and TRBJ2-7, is GAGVSQTPSNKVTEKGKYVELRCDPISGHTALYWYRQSLGQGPEFLIYFQGTGAADDSGLPNDRFFAVRPEGSVSTLKIQRTERGDSAVYLCASSPGQPGQGSEQYFGPGTRLTVT.

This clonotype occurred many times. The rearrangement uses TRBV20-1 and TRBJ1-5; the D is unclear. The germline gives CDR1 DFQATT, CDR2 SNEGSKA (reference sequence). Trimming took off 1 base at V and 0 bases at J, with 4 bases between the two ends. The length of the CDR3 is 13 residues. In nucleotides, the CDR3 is TGCAGTGCTAGAGGAGATAGCAATCAGCCCCAGCATTTT. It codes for CSARGDSNQPQHF.

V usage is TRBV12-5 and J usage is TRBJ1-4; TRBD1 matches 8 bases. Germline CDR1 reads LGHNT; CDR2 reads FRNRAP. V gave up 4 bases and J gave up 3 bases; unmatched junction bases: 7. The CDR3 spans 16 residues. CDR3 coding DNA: TGTGCTAGTGGTTGGGGGCAGGGGGCAGCTAATGAAAAACTGTTTTTT. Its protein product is CASGWGQGAANEKLFF.

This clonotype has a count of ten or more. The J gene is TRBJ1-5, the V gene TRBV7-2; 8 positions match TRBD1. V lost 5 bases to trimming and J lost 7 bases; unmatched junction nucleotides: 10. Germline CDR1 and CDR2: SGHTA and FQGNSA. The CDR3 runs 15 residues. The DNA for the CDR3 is TGTGCCAGCAGCCCTGGACAGGGTGAGGGGCAGCCCCAGCATTTT. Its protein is CASSPGQGEGQPQHF.

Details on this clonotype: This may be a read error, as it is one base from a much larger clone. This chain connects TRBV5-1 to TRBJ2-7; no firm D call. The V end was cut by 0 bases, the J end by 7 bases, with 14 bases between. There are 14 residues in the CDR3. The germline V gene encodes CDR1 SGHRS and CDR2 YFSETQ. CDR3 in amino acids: CASSLDSSRAEQYF. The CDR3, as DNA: TGCGCCAGCAGCTTGGATTCTAGTCGGGCTGAGCAGTACTTC.

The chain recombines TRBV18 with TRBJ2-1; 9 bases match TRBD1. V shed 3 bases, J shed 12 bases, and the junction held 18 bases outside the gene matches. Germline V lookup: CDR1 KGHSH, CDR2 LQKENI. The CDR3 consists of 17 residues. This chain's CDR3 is CASSPRPGQGIFSRQFF. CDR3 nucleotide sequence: TGTGCCAGCTCACCGAGACCGGGACAGGGAATTTTTTCACGGCAGTTCTTC.

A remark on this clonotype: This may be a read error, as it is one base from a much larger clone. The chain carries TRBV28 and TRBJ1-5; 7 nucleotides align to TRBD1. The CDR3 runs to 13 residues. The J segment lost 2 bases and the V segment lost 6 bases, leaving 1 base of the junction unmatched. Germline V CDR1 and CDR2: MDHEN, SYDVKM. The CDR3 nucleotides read TGTGCCAGCAGCGGACAGGGCAATCAGCCCCAGCATTTT. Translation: CASSGQGNQPQHF.

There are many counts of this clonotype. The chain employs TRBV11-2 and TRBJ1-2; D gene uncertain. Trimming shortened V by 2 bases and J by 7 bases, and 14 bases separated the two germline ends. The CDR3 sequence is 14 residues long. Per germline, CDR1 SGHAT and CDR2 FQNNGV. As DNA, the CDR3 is TGTGCCAGCAGCTTATCAACCACATGGGCTGGCTACACCTTC. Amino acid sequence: CASSLSTTWAGYTF. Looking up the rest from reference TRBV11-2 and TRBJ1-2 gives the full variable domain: EAGVAQSPRYKIIEKRQSVAFWCNPISGHATLYWYQQILGQGPKLLIQFQNNGVVDDSQLPKDRFSAERLKGVDSTLKIQPAKLEDSAVYLCASSLSTTWAGYTFGSGTRLTVV.

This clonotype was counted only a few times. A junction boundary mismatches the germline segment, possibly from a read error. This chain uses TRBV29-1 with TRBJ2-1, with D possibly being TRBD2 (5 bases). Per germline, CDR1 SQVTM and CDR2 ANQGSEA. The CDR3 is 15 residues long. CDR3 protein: CSVEKAGGSYNEQLF. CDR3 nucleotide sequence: TGCAGCGTTGAAAAGGCAGGCGGGTCCTACAATGAGCAGCTCTTC.

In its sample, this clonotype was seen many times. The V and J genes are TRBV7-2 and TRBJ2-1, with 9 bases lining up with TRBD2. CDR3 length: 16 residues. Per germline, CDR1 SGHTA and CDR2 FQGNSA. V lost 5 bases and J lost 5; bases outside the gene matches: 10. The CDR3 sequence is CASSRPGLASNNEQFF. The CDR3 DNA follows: TGTGCCAGCAGCAGACCAGGACTAGCGTCCAACAATGAGCAGTTCTTC.

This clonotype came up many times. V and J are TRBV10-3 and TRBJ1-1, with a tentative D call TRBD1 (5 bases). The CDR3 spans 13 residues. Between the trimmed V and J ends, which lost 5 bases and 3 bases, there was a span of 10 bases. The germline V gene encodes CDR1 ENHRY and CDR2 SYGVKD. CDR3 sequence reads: CAISIQEYTEAFF. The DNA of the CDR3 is TGTGCCATCAGTATACAGGAATACACTGAAGCTTTCTTT.

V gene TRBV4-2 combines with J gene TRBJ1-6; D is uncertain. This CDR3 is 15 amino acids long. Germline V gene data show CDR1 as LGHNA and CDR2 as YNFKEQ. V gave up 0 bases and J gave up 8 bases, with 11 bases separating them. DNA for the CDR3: TGTGCCAGCAGCCAAGAAGGCCAGGTGGATTCACCCCTCCACTTT. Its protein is CASSQEGQVDSPLHF.

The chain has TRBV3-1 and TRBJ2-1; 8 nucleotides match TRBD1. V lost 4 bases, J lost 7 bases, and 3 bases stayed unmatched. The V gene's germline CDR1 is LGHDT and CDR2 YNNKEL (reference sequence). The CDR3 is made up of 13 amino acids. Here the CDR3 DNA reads TGTGCCAGCAGCCTAAACAGGGGGAATGAGCAGTTCTTC. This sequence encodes CASSLNRGNEQFF.

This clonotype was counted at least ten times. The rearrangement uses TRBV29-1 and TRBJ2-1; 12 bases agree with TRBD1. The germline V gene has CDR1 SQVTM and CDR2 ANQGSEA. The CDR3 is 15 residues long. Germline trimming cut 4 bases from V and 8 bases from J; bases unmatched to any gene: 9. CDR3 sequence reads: CSVVGKGTGGDEQFF. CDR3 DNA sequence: TGCAGCGTTGTGGGAAAAGGGACAGGGGGCGATGAGCAGTTCTTC.

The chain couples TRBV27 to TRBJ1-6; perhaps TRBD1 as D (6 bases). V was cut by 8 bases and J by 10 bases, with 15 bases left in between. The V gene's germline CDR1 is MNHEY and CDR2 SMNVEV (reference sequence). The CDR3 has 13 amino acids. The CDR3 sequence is CASATRGGSPLHF. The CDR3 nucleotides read TGTGCCAGCGCGACCAGGGGTGGGTCACCCCTCCACTTT.

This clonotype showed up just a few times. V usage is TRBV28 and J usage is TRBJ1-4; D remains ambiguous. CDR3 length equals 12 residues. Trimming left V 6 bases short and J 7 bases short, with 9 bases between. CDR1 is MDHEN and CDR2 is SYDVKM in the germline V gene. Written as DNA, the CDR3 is TGTGCCAGCAGACTCCGACTTGAAAAACTGTTTTTT. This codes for CASRLRLEKLFF.

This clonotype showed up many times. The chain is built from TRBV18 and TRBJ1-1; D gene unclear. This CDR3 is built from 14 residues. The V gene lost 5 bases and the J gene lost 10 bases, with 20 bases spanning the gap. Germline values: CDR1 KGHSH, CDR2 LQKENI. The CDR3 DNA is TGTGCCAGCTCAAAGTCCGAGGGAGGCACGGGAGCTTTCTTT. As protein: CASSKSEGGTGAFF.

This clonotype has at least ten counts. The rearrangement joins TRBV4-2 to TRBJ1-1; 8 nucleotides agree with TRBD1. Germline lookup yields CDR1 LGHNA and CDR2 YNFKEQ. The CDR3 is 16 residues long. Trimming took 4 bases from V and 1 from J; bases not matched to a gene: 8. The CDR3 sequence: CASSPTQGASNTEAFF. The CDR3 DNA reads TGTGCCAGCAGCCCGACCCAGGGGGCCTCGAACACTGAAGCTTTCTTT.

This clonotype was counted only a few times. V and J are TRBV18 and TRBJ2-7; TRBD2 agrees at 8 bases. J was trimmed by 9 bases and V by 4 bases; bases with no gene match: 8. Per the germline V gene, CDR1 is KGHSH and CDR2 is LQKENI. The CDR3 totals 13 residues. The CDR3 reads CASSLTSGEGQYF. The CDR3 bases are TGTGCCAGCTCACTAACTAGCGGAGAGGGGCAGTACTTC.

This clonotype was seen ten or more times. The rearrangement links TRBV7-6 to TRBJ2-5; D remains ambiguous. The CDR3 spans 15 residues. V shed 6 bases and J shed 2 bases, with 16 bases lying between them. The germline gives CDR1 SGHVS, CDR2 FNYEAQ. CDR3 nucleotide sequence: TGTGCCAGCAGACCCCTTCTCGGATTTCAAGAGACCCAGTACTTC. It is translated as CASRPLLGFQETQYF.

The CDR3 DNA follows: TGTGCCAGCAGCACCGGGACTAGCGGCACAGATACGCAGTATTTT. This gives the protein CASSTGTSGTDTQYF. The chain couples TRBV7-6 to TRBJ2-3; 10 nucleotides align to TRBD2. The CDR3 sequence is 15 residues long. V shed 5 bases and J 1 base; nucleotides not matched to a gene: 3. The germline V gene encodes CDR1 SGHVS and CDR2 FNYEAQ.

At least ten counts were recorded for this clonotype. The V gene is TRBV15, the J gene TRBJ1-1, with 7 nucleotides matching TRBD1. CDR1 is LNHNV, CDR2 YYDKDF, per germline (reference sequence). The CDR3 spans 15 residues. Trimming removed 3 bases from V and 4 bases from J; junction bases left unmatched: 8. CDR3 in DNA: TGTGCCACCAGCAGCGAGGGACAGCTGATCACTGAAGCTTTCTTT. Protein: CATSSEGQLITEAFF. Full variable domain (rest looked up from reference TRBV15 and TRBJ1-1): DAMVIQNPRYQVTQFGKPVTLSCSQTLNHNVMYWYQQKSSQAPKLLFHYYDKDFNNEADTPDNFQSRRPNTSFCFLDIRSPGLGDTAMYLCATSSEGQLITEAFFGQGTRLTVV.

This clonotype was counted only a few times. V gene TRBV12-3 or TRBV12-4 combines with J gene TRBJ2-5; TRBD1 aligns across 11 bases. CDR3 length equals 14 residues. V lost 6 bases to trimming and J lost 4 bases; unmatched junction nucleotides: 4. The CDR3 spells CASRRTGGAETQYF. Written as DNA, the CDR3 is TGTGCCAGCAGGCGGACAGGGGGCGCAGAGACCCAGTACTTC.

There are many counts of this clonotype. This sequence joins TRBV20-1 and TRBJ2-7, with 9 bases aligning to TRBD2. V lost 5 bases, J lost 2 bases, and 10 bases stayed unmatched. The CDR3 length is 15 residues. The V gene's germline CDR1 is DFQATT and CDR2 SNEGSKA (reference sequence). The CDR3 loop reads CSALGGGLATYEQYF. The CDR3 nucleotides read TGCAGTGCTCTCGGTGGGGGACTAGCTACCTACGAGCAGTACTTC.

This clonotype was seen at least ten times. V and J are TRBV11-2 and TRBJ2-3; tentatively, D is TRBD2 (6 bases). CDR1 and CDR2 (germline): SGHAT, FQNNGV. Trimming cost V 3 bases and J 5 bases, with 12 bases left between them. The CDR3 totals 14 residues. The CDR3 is CASSFGKAGDTQYF. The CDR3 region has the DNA TGTGCCAGCAGCTTCGGGAAAGCGGGAGATACGCAGTATTTT.

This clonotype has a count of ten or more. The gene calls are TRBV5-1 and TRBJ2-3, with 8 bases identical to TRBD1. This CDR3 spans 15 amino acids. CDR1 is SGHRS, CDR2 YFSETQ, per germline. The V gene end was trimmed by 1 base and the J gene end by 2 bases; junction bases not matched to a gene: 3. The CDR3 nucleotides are TGCGCCAGCAGCTTGCCGACAGGGGACACAGATACGCAGTATTTT. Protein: CASSLPTGDTDTQYF.